The T cell receptor (beta chain) described here comes from a study of blood T cell repertoires in COVID-19. For the study at large: The origin of the acute and convalescent COVID-19 samples was the United States, Italy and Spain. The analysed material was cDNA or gDNA that came from T cells, B-cell-depleted T cells, or PBMCs.

This CDR3 is 17 amino acids long. V lost 0 bases, J lost 3 bases, and 18 bases lay in between. Germline CDR1 and CDR2: GTSNPN and SVGIG (reference sequence). How the authors handled the data: Amplifying reference gene primers gave estimates of nucleated cell counts. Assay used: immunoSEQ multiplex PCR; TCRdb lists only in-frame clones, some missing. Clonal size and the V and J genes are those of that table, whereas D and trimming came from the DNA. The data show roughly 130,000 clones, 80% seen once. This TCR came from a man aged 70-80 years with acute or convalescent COVID-19. Sequencing was performed on peripheral blood. V and J are TRBV30 and TRBJ1-3; D unclear. Written as DNA, the CDR3 is TGTGCCTGGAGTGTACTTCCCGTACGCGGCCATGGAAACACCATATATTTT. Translated, it gives CAWSVLPVRGHGNTIYF.